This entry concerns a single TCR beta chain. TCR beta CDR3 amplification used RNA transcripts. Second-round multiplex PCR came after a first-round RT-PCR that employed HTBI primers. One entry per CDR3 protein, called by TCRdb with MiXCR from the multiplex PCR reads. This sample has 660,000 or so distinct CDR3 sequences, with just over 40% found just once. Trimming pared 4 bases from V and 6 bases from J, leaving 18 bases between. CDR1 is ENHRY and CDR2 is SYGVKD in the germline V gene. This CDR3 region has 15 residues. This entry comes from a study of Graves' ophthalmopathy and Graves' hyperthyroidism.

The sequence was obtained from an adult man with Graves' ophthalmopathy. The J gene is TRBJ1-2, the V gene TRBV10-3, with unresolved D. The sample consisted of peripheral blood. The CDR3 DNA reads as TGTGCCATCAGTGGCACAACGGGTGATAGGGATGGCTACACCTTC. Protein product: CAISGTTGDRDGYTF.